Listed below are T cell receptor beta chains from one sample, sequenced in a study of PD-L1 blockade in urothelial cancer. Here immunoSEQ multiplex PCR was the method, and the copy in TCRdb shows in-frame clones only, minus some. This table has about 36,000 clones, roughly 36% appearing once. This sample comprised tumor tissue, obtained before atezolizumab (anti-PD-L1) treatment. The origin of the receptors is a man aged 55 to 70 with urothelial cancer. CDR3s include the opening cysteine and the closing phenylalanine or tryptophan. A D gene is named only where the DNA matches it firmly. The listing skips clone size in some rows; elsewhere it reads once, few, many or a size class.

v_call	j_call	d_call	clone_size	cdr3_nt	cdr3_aa
TRBV9	TRBJ2-3	.	few	TGTGCCAGCAGCGTAGCCTGGGCGACAGATACGCAGTATTTT	CASSVAWATDTQYF
TRBV30	TRBJ1-2	.	.	TGTGCCTGGTGGCACCTTCGGGGGACTAATGGCTACACCTTC	CAWWHLRGTNGYTF
TRBV19	TRBJ1-2	.	.	TGTGCCAGTAGTGCAGGGTTGAACTATGGCTACACCTTC	CASSAGLNYGYTF
TRBV25-1	TRBJ1-6	TRBD1	once	TGTGCCAGCAGTATATCGGGACAGGGGAATTCACCCCTCCACTTT	CASSISGQGNSPLHF
TRBV18	TRBJ2-1	TRBD1	.	TGTGCCAGCTCACCACCTAGCAGGGGGTATGCACATGAGCAGTTCTTC	CASSPPSRGYAHEQFF
TRBV2	TRBJ2-2	TRBD1	.	TGTGCCACGGGGACAGTTGACACCGGGGAGCTGTTTTTT	CATGTVDTGELFF
TRBV4-1	TRBJ2-7	TRBD1	.	TGCGCCAGCAGCCAGCAACCTCAGGGGGCAGTATCCTACGAGCAGTACTTC	CASSQQPQGAVSYEQYF
TRBV7-4	TRBJ2-5	TRBD2	.	TGTGCCAGCAGCTCTAGCGGACAAGAGACCCAGTACTTC	CASSSSGQETQYF
TRBV30	TRBJ1-6	.	.	TGTGCCTGGAGTGTGAGCTCCTATAATTCACCCCTCCACTTT	CAWSVSSYNSPLHF
TRBV18	TRBJ2-5	TRBD2	.	TGTGCCAGCTCACCTCGGACTAGCGGGACTCGAGAGACCCAGTACTTC	CASSPRTSGTRETQYF
TRBV5-1	TRBJ1-1	.	once	TGCGCCAGCAGCCCCTGGGATCTGGGCACTGAAGCTTTCTTT	CASSPWDLGTEAFF
TRBV6-8	TRBJ2-2	.	many	TGTGCCAGCAGGGCACCCAGCACCGGGGAGCTGTTTTTT	CASRAPSTGELFF
TRBV28	TRBJ1-1	.	.	TGTGCCAGCAGTTTAGCAGGGGCGACCACTGAAGCTTTCTTT	CASSLAGATTEAFF
TRBV12-5	TRBJ1-1	TRBD1	.	TGTGCTAGTGGTTTGGGGCAGGGGGTAGCTTTCTTT	CASGLGQGVAFF
TRBV19	TRBJ1-4	TRBD1	.	TGTGCCAGTAGCGGACAGGGGGGGAATGAAAAACTGTTTTTT	CASSGQGGNEKLFF
TRBV6-8	TRBJ2-1	TRBD1	few	TGTGCCAGCAGTGAGCAGGGGGCAGGGCGCTACAATGAGCAGTTCTTC	CASSEQGAGRYNEQFF
TRBV2	TRBJ1-2	.	.	TGTGCCAGCAGTGAAGGCAACTATGGCTACACCTTC	CASSEGNYGYTF
TRBV11-3	TRBJ2-2	TRBD1	few	TGTGCCAGCAGCCGGACAGGGGGCGTCACCGGGGAGCTGTTTTTT	CASSRTGGVTGELFF
TRBV6-8	TRBJ2-7	TRBD1	many	TGTGCCAGCAGTAGGCCGACAGGGATCGACTCCTACGAGCAGTACTTC	CASSRPTGIDSYEQYF
TRBV12-5	TRBJ2-1	.	.	TGTGCTAGTGGTTTGGGACATAATACCGGCGTCGAGCAGTTCTTC	CASGLGHNTGVEQFF
TRBV9	TRBJ1-5	TRBD1	few	TGTGCCAGCAGCGTAGGAGGGGGCAGACAGCCCCAGCATTTT	CASSVGGGRQPQHF
TRBV11-3	TRBJ1-6	.	.	TGTGCCAGCAGCCAGGAATGGGGGGACTCACCCCTCCACTTT	CASSQEWGDSPLHF
TRBV4-1	TRBJ2-2	.	many	TGCGCCAGCAGCCAAGATGCGGGCGGGTCCACCGGGGAGCTGTTTTTT	CASSQDAGGSTGELFF
TRBV6-8	TRBJ1-2	.	few	TGTGCCAGCAATCCAGGGACCAACTATGGCTACACCTTC	CASNPGTNYGYTF
TRBV25-1	TRBJ2-2	.	.	TGTGCCAGCAGTGCGGGACGGAACACCGGGGAGCTGTTTTTT	CASSAGRNTGELFF
TRBV18	TRBJ2-7	.	.	TGTGCCAGCTCACCAGGAACTCAAACCTACGAGCAGTACTTC	CASSPGTQTYEQYF
TRBV11-3	TRBJ1-2	.	few	TGTGCCAGCAGCTTAGGATTCAGTAACTATGGCTACACCTTC	CASSLGFSNYGYTF
TRBV6-8	TRBJ2-2	.	medium-sized	TGTGCCAGCAGTTACTCGTTCTTAAACACCGGGGAGCTGTTTTTT	CASSYSFLNTGELFF
TRBV19	TRBJ2-2	TRBD2	.	TGTGCCAGTAGTATGGCAAGCGGGGGGCGTCGCACCGGGGAGCTGTTTTTT	CASSMASGGRRTGELFF
TRBV6-8	TRBJ2-7	.	few	TGTGCCAGCAGTTACTCGACGGGCCGGGGGTACTTC	CASSYSTGRGYF
TRBV4-1	TRBJ2-7	TRBD1	.	TGCGCCAGCAGCCAATATGGGACAGGGGCCAGAAGCTCCTACGAGCAGTACTTC	CASSQYGTGARSSYEQYF
TRBV29-1	TRBJ1-2	.	.	TGCAGCGTACCAAAAGGAGAATCGTCCCCCCCCTACACCTTC	CSVPKGESSPPYTF
TRBV28	TRBJ2-7	TRBD1	few	TGTGCCAGCAAGCCCCCGGGACAGGGCCGTAACGAGCAGTACTTC	CASKPPGQGRNEQYF
TRBV14	TRBJ2-4	.	.	TGTGCCAGCAGCCGTGTGGCAGGGTCAAACATTCAGTACTTC	CASSRVAGSNIQYF
TRBV6-7	TRBJ2-2	TRBD1	few	TGTGCCAGCAGGAGGGGACAGTCTACCGGGGAGCTGTTTTTT	CASRRGQSTGELFF
TRBV11-3	TRBJ2-7	.	many	TGTGCCAGCACCCATGGGGGGAGACTCTACGAGCAGTACTTC	CASTHGGRLYEQYF
TRBV30	TRBJ2-3	TRBD2	few	TGTGCCTGGAATCCCGGGACTATCCTCACAGATACGCAGTATTTT	CAWNPGTILTDTQYF
TRBV29-1	TRBJ2-1	.	.	TGCAGCGTTGGTCGGGGTCAGAACTCCTACAATGAGCAGTTCTTC	CSVGRGQNSYNEQFF
TRBV4-1	TRBJ2-1	.	few	TGCGCCAGCAGCTTCAGACGGGCCTACTCCTACAATGAGCAGTTCTTC	CASSFRRAYSYNEQFF
TRBV11-3	TRBJ2-5	.	many	TGTGCCAGCAGCTTGGAGTCAGGGCGGGGAGAGACCCAGTACTTC	CASSLESGRGETQYF
TRBV2	TRBJ1-6	TRBD1	.	TGTGCCAGCAGTAGGGACAGGGGATCAAATTCACCCCTCCACTTT	CASSRDRGSNSPLHF